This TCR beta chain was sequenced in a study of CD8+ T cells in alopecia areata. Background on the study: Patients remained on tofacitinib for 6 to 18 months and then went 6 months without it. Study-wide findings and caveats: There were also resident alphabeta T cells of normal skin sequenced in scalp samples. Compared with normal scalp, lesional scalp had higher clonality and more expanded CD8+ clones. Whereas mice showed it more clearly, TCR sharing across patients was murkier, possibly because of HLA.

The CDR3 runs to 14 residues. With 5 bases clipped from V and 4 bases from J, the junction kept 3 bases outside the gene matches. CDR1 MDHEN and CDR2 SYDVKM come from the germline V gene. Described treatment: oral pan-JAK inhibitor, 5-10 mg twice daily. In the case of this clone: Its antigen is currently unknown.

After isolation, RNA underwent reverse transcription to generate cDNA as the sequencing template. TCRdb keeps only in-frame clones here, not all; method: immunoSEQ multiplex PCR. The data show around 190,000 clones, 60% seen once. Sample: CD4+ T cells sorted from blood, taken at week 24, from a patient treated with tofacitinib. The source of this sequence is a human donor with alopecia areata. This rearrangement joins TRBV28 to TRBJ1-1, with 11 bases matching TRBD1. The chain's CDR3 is CASSPGTGGTEAFF. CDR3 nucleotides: TGTGCCAGCAGTCCCGGGACAGGGGGCACTGAAGCTTTCTTT. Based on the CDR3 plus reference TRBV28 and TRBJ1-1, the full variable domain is DVKVTQSSRYLVKRTGEKVFLECVQDMDHENMFWYRQDPGLGLRLIYFSYDVKMKEKGDIPEGYSVSREKKERFSLILESASTNQTSMYLCASSPGTGGTEAFFGQGTRLTVV.